This TCR beta chain was captured in a study of CXCR3-negative and CXCR3-positive naive CD8 T cells. About the study: Roughly 1.5 +/- 0.3 million TRB reads came from each library, giving about 130 million in total.

Study-level results: The level of CXCR3 expression partially decreased after cryopreservation; the majority of assays used fresh PBMCs. No difference in surface CD5 was seen between naive subsets, and TCR strength was inferred from TRB CDR3 properties.

This CDR3 is 14 amino acids long. Germline CDR1 reads LNHNV; CDR2 reads YYDKDF (reference sequence). Notes on this clonotype: The antigen is not known.

Through 5' RACE with UMI labels, the TRB cDNA libraries were prepared. TCRdb derives one entry per CDR3 protein from the 5' RACE reads, leaving out DNA. The table for this sample gives tens of thousands of distinct CDR3 sequences. This chain connects TRBV15 to TRBJ2-1; TCRdb gives TRBD1 as the D gene, but with no DNA this cannot be confirmed. This receptor was obtained from a human donor in good health. Some clones in this sample may be carry-over from other donors' samples. The sample comprised memory CD8+ T cells from blood. CDR3 sequence reads: CATSRGQGADEQFF. Drawing the rest from reference TRBV15 and TRBJ2-1, the complete variable domain is DAMVIQNPRYQVTQFGKPVTLSCSQTLNHNVMYWYQQKSSQAPKLLFHYYDKDFNNEADTPDNFQSRRPNTSFCFLDIRSPGLGDTAMYLCATSRGQGADEQFFGPGTRLTVL.